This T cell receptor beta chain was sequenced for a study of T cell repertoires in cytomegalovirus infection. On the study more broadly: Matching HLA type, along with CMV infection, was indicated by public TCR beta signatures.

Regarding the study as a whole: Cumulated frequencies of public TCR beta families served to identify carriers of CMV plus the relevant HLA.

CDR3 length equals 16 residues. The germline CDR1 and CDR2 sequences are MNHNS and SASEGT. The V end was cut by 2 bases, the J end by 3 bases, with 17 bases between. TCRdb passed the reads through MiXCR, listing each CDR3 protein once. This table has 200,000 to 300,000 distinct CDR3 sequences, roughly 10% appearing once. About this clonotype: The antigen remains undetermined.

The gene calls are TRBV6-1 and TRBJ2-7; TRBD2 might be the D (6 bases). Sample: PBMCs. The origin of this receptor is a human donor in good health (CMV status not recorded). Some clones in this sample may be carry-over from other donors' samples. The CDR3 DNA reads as TGTGCCAGCAGTGAATTGGATTTCGGGGGAGGCTACGAGCAGTACTTC. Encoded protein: CASSELDFGGGYEQYF.